This section outlines one TCR beta chain sequence together with its context. Its antigen is unidentified. This entry comes from a study of shared clonotypes between healthy human individuals. Points from the study as a whole: Clonotype sharing among donors was expected to depend on sequencing depth. The study drew on few donors, limiting represented genetic and exposure-history diversity.

Libraries were prepared by immunoSEQ multiplex PCR; TCRdb keeps only in-frame clonotypes and omits some of them. The sample has hundreds of thousands of clones, roughly 96% seen once. CD45RO negativity and positive selection for CCR7 defined naive CD8 cells, a population that excluded terminally differentiated effector memory CD45RA+ cells. The CDR3 consists of 17 residues. Germline lookup yields CDR1 SGHTA and CDR2 FQGNSA. The trim removed 5 bases at V and 6 bases at J, leaving 14 bases unmatched. The rearrangement links TRBV7-2 to TRBJ2-1, with 9 bases matching TRBD1. The sample was naive CD8+ T cells sorted from blood. The receptor was derived from a man younger than 40 in good health. The CDR3 sequence is CASSKSLRDRVSNEQFF. CDR3 bases: TGTGCCAGCAGCAAAAGCCTCCGGGACAGGGTGAGCAATGAGCAGTTCTTC.